This T cell receptor beta chain was obtained from a study of blood T cell repertoires in COVID-19. V trimming: 6 bases; J trimming: 0 bases; junction bases outside the gene matches: 16. This CDR3 is 18 amino acids long. The germline V gene has CDR1 SGHVS and CDR2 FQNEAQ. Per the study methods: Nucleated cell counts were estimated from reference gene primer amplification. Data came from immunoSEQ multiplex PCR; TCRdb stores just in-frame clones and leaves some out. D and trimming come from the DNA, and the V and J calls and clone size come from that table. The sample comprises approximately 140,000 clones, about 90% of which are singletons, and about 6% rests with the top ten.

The TCR was taken from an elderly man with acute or convalescent COVID-19. The rearrangement links TRBV7-8 to TRBJ1-2; TRBD1 aligns across 7 bases. What was sequenced was peripheral blood. This CDR3 reads CASSLPQGGEQTNYGYTF. The CDR3 nucleotides are TGTGCCAGCAGTCTCCCCCAGGGGGGAGAACAAACTAACTATGGCTACACCTTC.